Included here is one T cell receptor (beta chain) sequence, with context. The data are from a study of shared clonotypes between healthy human individuals. CDR3 length: 16 amino acids. The germline V gene encodes CDR1 MNHNS and CDR2 SASEGT. V lost 3 bases and J 6 bases, leaving 18 bases between the germline ends. Assay used: immunoSEQ multiplex PCR; TCRdb lists only in-frame clones, some missing. The data contain about 2.3 million clones, 90% to 95% of them singletons. The specimen was naive CD4+ T cells from PBMCs. As to subset: CD45RA+ positively selected. The J gene is TRBJ1-5, the V gene TRBV6-1; D perhaps matches TRBD1 (5 bases). The origin of this receptor is a man in his late teens or twenties in good health. Some clones in this sample may be carry-over from other donors' samples. CDR3 sequence: CASSERSGGEGQPQHF. The CDR3 nucleotides are TGTGCCAGCAGTGAGCGGAGCGGGGGAGAAGGTCAGCCCCAGCATTTT.